Listed here is a single T cell receptor (beta chain). Then a second PCR, running about 6 to 12 cycles, was carried out with a sample-barcoded 5' primer and a J-beta primer mix. Using its own MiXCR run on the 5' RACE reads, TCRdb lists one record per CDR3 protein. The sample comprises 1.5 million to 2 million distinct CDR3 sequences, 25% to 30% of which are singletons, and 7% to 9% rests with the top ten. This sample was taken from a study of blood T cells in healthy people across ages. Input material: blood. The TCR comes from a woman aged 25 to 39 in good health.

CDR3 amino acids: CASSPLPYSPETQYF. The DNA of the CDR3 is TGTGCCAGCAGTCCGCTTCCGTACAGTCCGGAGACCCAGTACTTC. The chain couples TRBV5-5 to TRBJ2-7; D is undetermined. The J call is in doubt because the DNA end fits TRBJ2-5 better. Germline CDR1 reads SGHKS; CDR2 reads YYEKEE (reference sequence). This CDR3 is 15 amino acids long.